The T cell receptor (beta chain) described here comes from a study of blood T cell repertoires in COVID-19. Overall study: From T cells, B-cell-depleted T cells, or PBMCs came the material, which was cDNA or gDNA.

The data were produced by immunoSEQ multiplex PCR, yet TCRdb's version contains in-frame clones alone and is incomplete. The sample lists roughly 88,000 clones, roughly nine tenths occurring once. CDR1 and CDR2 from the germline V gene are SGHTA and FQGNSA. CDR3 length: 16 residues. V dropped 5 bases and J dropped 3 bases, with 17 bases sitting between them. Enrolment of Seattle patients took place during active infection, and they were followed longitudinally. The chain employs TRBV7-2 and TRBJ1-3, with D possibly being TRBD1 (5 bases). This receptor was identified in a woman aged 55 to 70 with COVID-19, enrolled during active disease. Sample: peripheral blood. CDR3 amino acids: CASSRRLGGGGNTIYF. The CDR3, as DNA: TGTGCCAGCAGCCGTAGACTTGGGGGAGGTGGAAACACCATATATTTT.